This TCR beta chain is drawn from a study of T-cell memory formation after mild COVID-19 (dated by TCRdb to about 2021). Some background on the complete study: Most TCR sequence clusters were specific to one of the two donors. Two young, previously healthy adult volunteers made up the cohort, one male and one female. In a couple of donors, T-cell clones that expanded and contracted after mild COVID-19 were tracked by sequencing TCRalpha and TCRbeta repertoires over time. Study-wide conclusions, independent of this receptor: Contracting CD4+ clones were found mainly in CM and EM memory subsets, while CD8+ clones were enriched in EMRA. From day 15 to 85, contracting clones showed balanced CD4/CD8 phenotypes, whereas a second wave of clones that expanded from day 15 to 37 leaned towards CD4+. Some responding clones were found in pre-infection memory, which suggests that pre-existing cross-reactive memory T cells took part in the SARS-CoV-2 response. SARS-CoV-2 specificity of the second-wave clones peaking on day 37 was not confirmed. Only a couple of mild cases were covered in the study, and larger cohorts including severe cases with pre-infection samples were considered necessary.

Ficoll-Paque density gradient centrifugation was used to isolate PBMCs. The V end loses 1 base and the J end loses 0 bases, and a stretch of 9 bases separates them. The germline V gene supplies CDR1 MGHRA and CDR2 YSYEKL. Inclusive of the bounding cysteine and phenylalanine, the CDR3 is 15 residues long. Only CDR3 DNA remains: 45 bases, in frame from the first base. Comment on this clonotype: It has no known antigen specificity. Within one base of it there is no much larger clone, and no base qualities were kept.

Instrument on record: Illumina NovaSeq 6000. Using 5'RACE with constant-segment primers, TCRalpha and TCRbeta cDNA libraries were constructed, with sample barcodes and unique molecular identifiers added in the process. Trizol reagent was used to extract RNA from every sample. Libraries were amplified in two PCR steps, with a second sample barcode and Illumina TruSeq adapters added in the second step. Sequencing of libraries was performed on an Illumina NovaSeq with 2 x 150 bp paired-end reads. Per the original workflow: Reads were demultiplexed and collapsed into UMI-guided consensus sequences with migec v1.2.7. Using mixcr v2.1.11, the UMI consensuses were aligned to TRA and TRB V and J templates and assembled into clonotypes. Clonotypes were classified as expanded or contracted when called significant by both edgeR and NoisET, with noise models trained on biological replicates. For edgeR calls, the thresholds were a false discovery rate-adjusted p below 0.01 and a log2 fold-change of 1. As an exploratory analysis of dynamics, max-normalized trajectories of the 1000 most abundant clonotypes were examined by PCA with hierarchical clustering. The CD4 or CD8 phenotype of responding clones was assigned using the separately sequenced CD4+ and CD8+ repertoires. Starting from the raw public reads, TCRdb applied fastp trimming at Q25, assembled clones with MiXCR and retained in-frame beta chains. CDR3 protein duplicates are merged, each entry listing the most common genes and DNA. The V and J calls were not made by the authors but by TCRdb's processing. For this sample there are 110,000 to 150,000 distinct CDR3 sequences; 11% to 15% appear just once. 25% to 30% of the sample belongs to the ten largest clones.

Sample: PBMCs or a T cell subset sorted from them (not recorded which). The TCR comes from an adult woman who had mild COVID-19 (a few samples of this study predate the infection). The sample titles of this study are shuffled in the database, so cell type and time point are left out; the donor was told from shared clones. This chain is built from TRBV4-1 and TRBJ1-2; 5 matching bases give a weak D call of TRBD1. CDR3 reads: CASSQATAPNYGYTF. The base sequence is TGCGCCAGCAGCCAAGCGACAGCGCCTAACTATGGCTACACCTTC.